The next 22 T cell receptor beta chains were all read from a single sample in a study of cytomegalovirus exposure and HLA in healthy donors. A multiplex PCR was run with 60 Vbeta primers and 13 Jbeta primers. This table comes from immunoSEQ multiplex PCR, and its TCRdb copy is limited to in-frame clones, with some not included. This sample's table reports 100,000 to 150,000 clones. The sample taken for sequencing was PBMCs. The receptors originated from a man aged 18 to 29 in good health and CMV-seronegative.

The J gene is TRBJ2-5, the V gene TRBV14, with D possibly TRBD2 on 5 matching bases. This CDR3 has 19 residues. CDR1 is SGHDN, CDR2 FVKESK, per germline. V was pared by 2 bases and J by 5 bases, with 27 bases between. The CDR3 loop is CASSQSVNPMTLRGETQYF. CDR3 coding DNA: TGTGCCAGCAGCCAAAGCGTGAACCCAATGACCCTCAGAGGGGAGACCCAGTACTTC.

The CDR3 loop reads CASSPREGANTEAFF. CDR3 sequence (DNA): TGTGCCAGCAGCCCAAGGGAAGGGGCGAACACTGAAGCTTTCTTT. The chain couples TRBV5-4 to TRBJ1-1; D possibly corresponds to TRBD1 (5 bases). V gave up 4 bases and J gave up 1 base, with 14 bases separating them. The CDR3 is made up of 15 amino acids. The germline CDR1 and CDR2 sequences are SGHNT and YYREEE (reference sequence).

The rearrangement links TRBV4-3 to TRBJ1-3; D may be TRBD1 (5 bases). Per the germline V gene, CDR1 is LGHNA and CDR2 is YSLEER. Trimming pared 0 bases from V and 0 bases from J, leaving 6 bases between. This CDR3 comprises 15 residues. Written as DNA, the CDR3 is TGCGCCAGCAGCCAAGACGGGGGCTCTGGAAACACCATATATTTT. Amino acid sequence: CASSQDGGSGNTIYF.

The chain couples TRBV2 to TRBJ1-2; 7 nucleotides align to TRBD1. The CDR3 runs 16 residues. Germline CDR1 is SNHLY and CDR2 is FYNNEI. V shed 1 base, J shed 0 bases, and the junction held 5 bases outside the gene matches. The CDR3 nucleotides read TGTGCCAGCAGTGAAGGAAACAGGGGAGCTAACTATGGCTACACCTTC. It codes for CASSEGNRGANYGYTF.

V and J are TRBV11-2 and TRBJ2-2, with 8 bases identical to TRBD2. The germline V gene has CDR1 SGHAT and CDR2 FQNNGV. The CDR3 has 15 amino acids. The V and J ends lost 0 bases and 9 bases, in that order; junction bases with no gene match: 6. The CDR3 nucleotides are TGTGCCAGCAGCTTAGAAGTAGCGGGGTCTTGGGAGCTGTTTTTT. Encoded protein: CASSLEVAGSWELFF.

The genes are TRBV5-1 and TRBJ1-1, with a weak D call TRBD1 (5 bases). The germline gives CDR1 SGHRS, CDR2 YFSETQ. CDR3 length: 13 residues. V was cut by 0 bases and J by 5 bases, with 8 bases left in between. The CDR3 DNA sequence: TGCGCCAGCAGCTTGGGTGGGGGGACTGAAGCTTTCTTT. Protein: CASSLGGGTEAFF. The full variable domain, in which reference TRBV5-1 and TRBJ1-1 provide the parts outside the CDR3, is KAGVTQTPRYLIKTRGQQVTLSCSPISGHRSVSWYQQTPGQGLQFLFEYFSETQRNKGNFPGRFSGRQFSNSRSEMNVSTLELGDSALYLCASSLGGGTEAFFGQGTRLTVV.

In DNA, the CDR3 is TGTGCCAGCATAAGACAGGGAGGAGAGACCCAGTACTTC. Translated, it gives CASIRQGGETQYF. This chain joins TRBV2 and TRBJ2-5, with TRBD1 as a possible D gene (7 bases). Trimming cost V 7 bases and J 4 bases, with 13 bases left between them. CDR3 length: 13 amino acids. The germline gives CDR1 SNHLY, CDR2 FYNNEI.

The chain combines TRBV23-1 with TRBJ2-7; 8 bases are a match to TRBD2. TRBV23-1 belongs to the ORF category, with a function that is uncertain. The CDR3 consists of 15 residues. Trimming took 2 bases from V and 3 from J; bases not matched to a gene: 6. DNA for the CDR3: TGCGCCAGCAGTCAAGCCGGGACTAGTAACTACGAGCAGTACTTC. It codes for CASSQAGTSNYEQYF.

The chain joins TRBV30 to TRBJ1-1, with a weak D call TRBD1 (6 bases). The V and J ends lost 4 bases and 1 base respectively, with 10 bases between them. The CDR3 length is 13 residues. The germline V gene has CDR1 GTSNPN and CDR2 SVGIG (reference sequence). The DNA for the CDR3 is TGTGCCTGGAATCCGACAGGGAACACTGAAGCTTTCTTT. It codes for CAWNPTGNTEAFF.

This chain joins TRBV19 and TRBJ1-3; D uncertain. V was cut by 2 bases and J by 3 bases, with 14 bases left in between. The CDR3 runs to 16 residues. Germline values: CDR1 LNHDA, CDR2 SQIVND (reference sequence). This CDR3 is CASSIQTVAVGNTIYF. In nucleotides, the CDR3 is TGTGCCAGTAGTATACAGACGGTTGCGGTTGGAAACACCATATATTTT.

The chain combines TRBV18 with TRBJ1-2; the match to TRBD1 covers 7 bases. V trimming: 1 base; J trimming: 4 bases; junction bases outside the gene matches: 9. The CDR3 spans 16 residues. Germline V gene data show CDR1 as KGHSH and CDR2 as LQKENI. CDR3 DNA: TGTGCCAGCTCACCACGGCACAGGGGAGTGGGCTATGGCTACACCTTC. Protein sequence: CASSPRHRGVGYGYTF.

The genes are TRBV19 and TRBJ1-1; TRBD1 matches at 8 bases. After removal of 6 bases from V and 0 bases from J, the junction contained 6 bases not matched to a gene. CDR1 and CDR2 from the germline V gene are LNHDA and SQIVND (reference sequence). The CDR3 consists of 15 residues. The CDR3 reads CASRGGQGLNTEAFF. The CDR3 DNA is TGTGCCAGTAGAGGCGGACAGGGCCTGAACACTGAAGCTTTCTTT.

The chain joins TRBV4-1 to TRBJ2-7; 10 positions agree with TRBD2. This CDR3 is 16 amino acids long. Germline V gene lookup returns CDR1 MGHRA and CDR2 YSYEKL. With V trimmed by 1 base and J by 7 bases, 10 bases remained unmatched. As DNA, the CDR3 is TGCGCCAGCAGCCAAGGACTAGCGGGCCCCCGGCCGGAGCAGTACTTC. As protein: CASSQGLAGPRPEQYF.

The chain couples TRBV29-1 to TRBJ2-2; a weak D match, TRBD2 (6 bases). This CDR3 has 12 amino acids. Germline-derived CDR1 and CDR2 are SQVTM and ANQGSEA. Deletions cut 8 bases from V and 6 bases from J, with 13 bases between. CDR3 sequence (DNA): TGCAGCTCTTTGGGAGGTCCCGGGGAGCTGTTTTTT. As protein: CSSLGGPGELFF.

V gene TRBV7-9 combines with J gene TRBJ1-5; the D is unclear. V gave up 5 bases and J gave up 9 bases, with 17 bases separating them. CDR1 SEHNR and CDR2 FQNEAQ come from the germline V gene (reference sequence). The CDR3 spans 14 residues. CDR3 loop: CASSPDSTGPPQHF. The DNA for the CDR3 is TGTGCCAGCAGCCCGGACTCGACCGGCCCGCCCCAGCATTTT. The entire variable domain, with the rest obtained from reference TRBV7-9 and TRBJ1-5, is as follows: DTGVSQNPRHKITKRGQNVTFRCDPISEHNRLYWYRQTLGQGPEFLTYFQNEAQLEKSRLLSDRFSAERPKGSFSTLEIQRTEQGDSAMYLCASSPDSTGPPQHFGDGTRLSIL.

The V gene is TRBV7-3, the J gene TRBJ2-5; D perhaps matches TRBD2 (6 bases). Trimming took off 6 bases at V and 2 bases at J, with 10 bases between the two ends. Germline V gene sequence: CDR1 SGHTA, CDR2 FQGTGA. The CDR3 is made up of 13 amino acids. In DNA form, the CDR3 reads TGTGCCAGCAGTTATGCGGGGCAAGAGACCCAGTACTTC. Encoded protein: CASSYAGQETQYF. The full variable domain, rest sourced from reference TRBV7-3 and TRBJ2-5, is GAGVSQTPSNKVTEKGKYVELRCDPISGHTALYWYRQSLGQGPEFLIYFQGTGAADDSGLPNDRFFAVRPEGSVSTLKIQRTERGDSAVYLCASSYAGQETQYFGPGTRLLVL.

The gene calls are TRBV9 and TRBJ2-2; tentatively, D is TRBD1 (6 bases). Trimming shortened V by 3 bases and J by 4 bases, and 13 bases separated the two germline ends. This CDR3 spans 15 amino acids. The V gene's germline CDR1 is SGDLS and CDR2 YYNGEE. The CDR3 region has the DNA TGTGCCAGCAGCGCACAGGGTGACGGCACCGGGGAGCTGTTTTTT. This codes for CASSAQGDGTGELFF.

The V and J genes are TRBV5-6 and TRBJ1-5, with TRBD1 identical over 7 bases. V was pared by 6 bases and J by 4 bases, with 13 bases of the junction left unmatched. Germline V CDR1 and CDR2: SGHDT, YYEEEE. This CDR3 region has 16 residues. CDR3 loop: CASNSGGGRLNQPQHF. CDR3 nucleotides: TGTGCCAGCAACTCCGGAGGGGGCAGATTGAATCAGCCCCAGCATTTT.

CDR3 DNA sequence: TGCGCCAGCAGCCCTCGGGGTGGGTCCTACGAGCAGTACTTC. It specifies CASSPRGGSYEQYF. The chain links TRBV4-3 to TRBJ2-7, with D tentatively TRBD2 (5 bases). There are 14 residues in the CDR3. The V gene's germline CDR1 is LGHNA and CDR2 YSLEER. Trimming left V 4 bases short and J 1 base short, with 11 bases between.

The genes are TRBV6-1 and TRBJ2-5, with TRBD2 as a possible D gene (6 bases). CDR3 length equals 14 residues. Germline V lookup: CDR1 MNHNS, CDR2 SASEGT. V gave up 0 bases and J gave up 7 bases, with 12 bases separating them. CDR3 residues: CASSEALQGGTQYF. As DNA, the CDR3 is TGTGCCAGCAGTGAAGCGCTTCAGGGAGGGACCCAGTACTTC.

The CDR3 here is CASSLGDRVGTEAFF. In DNA form, the CDR3 reads TGTGCCAGCAGTTTAGGGGACAGGGTAGGCACTGAAGCTTTCTTT. The genes are TRBV28 and TRBJ1-1; 9 bases fit TRBD1. Germline-derived CDR1 and CDR2 are MDHEN and SYDVKM. V gave up 2 bases and J gave up 4 bases; unmatched junction bases: 5. CDR3 size: 15 residues.

The chain combines TRBV7-9 with TRBJ1-1; 8 nucleotides align to TRBD1. There are 16 residues in the CDR3. From germline, CDR1 is SEHNR and CDR2 FQNEAQ (reference sequence). Trimming took 2 bases from V and 6 from J; bases not matched to a gene: 11. The chain's CDR3 is CASSLSLFGTGSEAFF. CDR3 bases: TGTGCCAGCAGCTTATCGCTTTTCGGGACAGGATCTGAAGCTTTCTTT.